The 23 T cell receptor beta chains in this list originate from one sample, sequenced in a study of blood T cell repertoires in COVID-19. Here immunoSEQ multiplex PCR was the method, and the copy in TCRdb shows in-frame clones only, minus some. The table lists around 42,000 clones, over 75% of them singletons, with under 50% in the top ten. The sample comprised peripheral blood. These receptors all stem from an elderly man with active or convalescent COVID-19.

This clone was counted only a few times. The chain recombines TRBV5-6 with TRBJ2-1; TRBD2 might be the D (6 bases). The germline gives CDR1 SGHDT, CDR2 YYEEEE. Trimming took off 0 bases at V and 10 bases at J, with 14 bases between the two ends. CDR3 size: 14 residues. CDR3 amino acids: CASSLDGSAGEQFF. The CDR3 DNA is TGTGCCAGCAGCTTGGACGGGTCAGCGGGCGAGCAGTTCTTC.

V is TRBV4-3 and J is TRBJ2-3; TRBD2 matches at 8 bases. V gave up 1 base and J gave up 4 bases; unmatched junction bases: 4. The CDR3 length is 15 residues. CDR1 is LGHNA and CDR2 is YSLEER in the germline V gene. The CDR3 region has the DNA TGCGCCAGCAGCCAAGTGTCCGGGGGGGCAGATACGCAGTATTTT. Translation: CASSQVSGGADTQYF.

The genes are TRBV5-1 and TRBJ1-1; D possibly corresponds to TRBD1 (6 bases). Between the trimmed V and J ends, which lost 5 bases and 1 base, there was a span of 15 bases. The CDR3 has 15 residues. Germline CDR1 and CDR2: SGHRS and YFSETQ. The CDR3 protein is CASSATGPGNTEAFF. CDR3 bases: TGCGCCAGCAGTGCTACAGGGCCAGGGAACACTGAAGCTTTCTTT.

The chain couples TRBV4-3 to TRBJ2-5, with TRBD1 matching 8 bases. Germline assignment: CDR1 LGHNA and CDR2 YSLEER. The V segment lost 0 bases and the J segment 5 bases; nucleotides outside the gene matches: 8. The CDR3 is 16 residues long. Written as DNA, the CDR3 is TGCGCCAGCAGCCAAGATTGGACAGGGTATGGGGAGACCCAGTACTTC. Its translation: CASSQDWTGYGETQYF.

The chain uses TRBV20-1 and TRBJ2-1, with 7 bases lining up with TRBD2. Germline trimming cut 3 bases from V and 3 bases from J; bases unmatched to any gene: 8. The CDR3 contains 15 residues. CDR1 is DFQATT, CDR2 SNEGSKA, per germline (reference sequence). CDR3 amino acids: CSASGLADFYNEQFF. CDR3 in DNA: TGCAGTGCTAGTGGGCTAGCGGACTTCTACAATGAGCAGTTCTTC.

The rearrangement links TRBV30 to TRBJ1-2, with TRBD1 matching over 8 bases. Trimming cost V 0 bases and J 10 bases; bases outside gene matches: 10. The germline V gene has CDR1 GTSNPN and CDR2 SVGIG (reference sequence). This CDR3 is 14 amino acids long. The CDR3 coding sequence is TGTGCCTGGAGTGTAGGACAGGGAGCGAATCACTACACCTTC. Translation gives CAWSVGQGANHYTF.

The chain combines TRBV7-8 with TRBJ2-1; the match to TRBD1 covers 9 bases. CDR3 length: 15 residues. The V gene's germline CDR1 is SGHVS and CDR2 FQNEAQ. J lost 1 base, V lost 5 bases, and 3 bases had no gene match. In DNA, the CDR3 is TGTGCCAGCAGCGACGGACAGGGGTCCTACAATGAGCAGTTCTTC. Protein product: CASSDGQGSYNEQFF.

The chain has TRBV27 and TRBJ1-1; D remains ambiguous. The CDR3 has 15 amino acids. V was cut by 6 bases and J by 0 bases, with 14 bases left in between. Germline V lookup: CDR1 MNHEY, CDR2 SMNVEV (reference sequence). CDR3 DNA sequence: TGTGCCAGCAGCCTGTCGAATCTACTGAACACTGAAGCTTTCTTT. Protein sequence: CASSLSNLLNTEAFF.

This clone has only one observation. V is TRBV9 and J is TRBJ2-3; D is perhaps TRBD2 (5 bases). CDR1 and CDR2 (germline): SGDLS, YYNGEE. Trimming took 0 bases from V and 3 from J, leaving 8 bases between them. This CDR3 region has 14 residues. The CDR3 DNA follows: TGTGCCAGCAGCGTAGGACGGGGAACAGATACGCAGTATTTT. Translated: CASSVGRGTDTQYF.

This chain joins TRBV5-4 and TRBJ1-1; maybe TRBD1 (5 bases). Trimming removed 3 bases from V and 7 bases from J, with 16 bases in between. The length of the CDR3 is 14 residues. Germline lookup yields CDR1 SGHNT and CDR2 YYREEE (reference sequence). The CDR3 reads CASSSHTGSGEAFF. As DNA, the CDR3 is TGTGCCAGCAGCTCACATACAGGTTCGGGTGAAGCTTTCTTT. Full variable domain (remainder filled in from reference TRBV5-4 and TRBJ1-1): ETGVTQSPTHLIKTRGQQVTLRCSSQSGHNTVSWYQQALGQGPQFIFQYYREEENGRGNFPPRFSGLQFPNYSSELNVNALELDDSALYLCASSSHTGSGEAFFGQGTRLTVV.

This clone was recorded at least ten times. The chain is built from TRBV5-4 and TRBJ2-1, with D hard to call. Between the trimmed V and J ends, which lost 0 bases and 8 bases, there was a span of 9 bases. This CDR3 region has 13 residues. Germline V lookup: CDR1 SGHNT, CDR2 YYREEE (reference sequence). In DNA, the CDR3 is TGTGCCAGCAGCTTGGACGGGTGGGATGAGCAGTTCTTC. Protein: CASSLDGWDEQFF.

This chain joins TRBV19 and TRBJ1-5; 9 bases are shared with TRBD1. V shed 7 bases, J shed 5 bases, and the junction held 9 bases outside the gene matches. The V gene's germline CDR1 is LNHDA and CDR2 SQIVND (reference sequence). The CDR3 spans 15 residues. The CDR3 sequence: CASTLDRGEDQPQHF. DNA for the CDR3: TGTGCCAGTACCCTGGACAGGGGAGAGGATCAGCCCCAGCATTTT.

The chain combines TRBV5-1 with TRBJ2-7; the D gene is possibly TRBD2 (5 bases). V shed 4 bases and J shed 1 base, with 15 bases lying between them. Germline CDR1 is SGHRS and CDR2 is YFSETQ. CDR3 length equals 15 residues. As DNA, the CDR3 is TGCGCCAGCAGCACCCGGTATCGGGGTTCCTACGAGCAGTACTTC. As protein: CASSTRYRGSYEQYF.

The sample holds one count of this clone. The CDR3 sequence is CASSSLRTSGDLGEQFF. The DNA for the CDR3 is TGTGCCAGCAGCTCCCTTCGTACTAGCGGGGACCTCGGGGAGCAGTTCTTC. The rearrangement uses TRBV7-2 and TRBJ2-1, with 10 positions matching TRBD2. CDR1 and CDR2 (germline): SGHTA, FQGNSA. The CDR3 length is 17 residues. V shed 4 bases, J shed 10 bases, and the junction held 16 bases outside the gene matches. Full variable domain (missing parts from reference TRBV7-2 and TRBJ2-1): GAGVSQSPSNKVTEKGKDVELRCDPISGHTALYWYRQSLGQGLEFLIYFQGNSAPDKSGLPSDRFSAERTGGSVSTLTIQRTQQEDSAVYLCASSSLRTSGDLGEQFFGPGTRLTVL.

The chain combines TRBV9 with TRBJ2-3, with 12 positions matching TRBD2. Looked up from germline, CDR1 is SGDLS and CDR2 is YYNGEE. This CDR3 contains 18 residues. V was pared by 3 bases and J by 0 bases, with 8 bases of the junction left unmatched. This chain's CDR3 is CASSDTSGGSASTDTQYF. The CDR3 nucleotides read TGTGCCAGCAGCGACACTAGCGGGGGGTCAGCTAGCACAGATACGCAGTATTTT.

The chain recombines TRBV7-3 with TRBJ2-3; 11 bases agree with TRBD2. CDR1 and CDR2 (germline): SGHTA, FQGTGA. V lost 2 bases to trimming and J lost 4 bases; unmatched junction nucleotides: 5. This CDR3 contains 16 residues. The CDR3: CASSLGLAGGADTQYF. The CDR3 DNA reads as TGTGCCAGCAGCTTAGGGCTAGCGGGAGGAGCAGATACGCAGTATTTT. The full variable domain, completed using reference TRBV7-3 and TRBJ2-3, is GAGVSQTPSNKVTEKGKYVELRCDPISGHTALYWYRQSLGQGPEFLIYFQGTGAADDSGLPNDRFFAVRPEGSVSTLKIQRTERGDSAVYLCASSLGLAGGADTQYFGPGTRLTVL.

The chain is built from TRBV2 and TRBJ2-3, with 11 bases lining up with TRBD1. Trimming at V came to 4 bases and at J to 5 bases, leaving 2 bases not matched to a gene. The CDR3 is 14 amino acids. Germline lookup yields CDR1 SNHLY and CDR2 FYNNEI. Written as DNA, the CDR3 is TGTGCCAGCAGTGGGGACAGGGGGTTAGATACGCAGTATTTT. Its translation is CASSGDRGLDTQYF.

This clone was seen only a few times. This chain links TRBV19 with TRBJ1-2, with TRBD1 identical over 10 bases. This CDR3 contains 14 residues. With 7 bases clipped from V and 4 bases from J, the junction kept 6 bases outside the gene matches. Germline V gene data show CDR1 as LNHDA and CDR2 as SQIVND (reference sequence). CDR3 in amino acids: CASTQTGGGYGYTF. CDR3 nucleotide sequence: TGTGCCAGTACCCAGACAGGGGGCGGCTATGGCTACACCTTC.

The V gene is TRBV6-5, the J gene TRBJ2-1, with TRBD1 matching over 8 bases. Germline CDR1 and CDR2: MNHEY and SVGAGI. V dropped 7 bases and J dropped 0; count of bases not matched to a gene: 5. CDR3 length equals 15 residues. CDR3 sequence (DNA): TGTGCCAGCACCAGGGGGCTGGGCTCCTACAATGAGCAGTTCTTC. Its protein is CASTRGLGSYNEQFF.

J is TRBJ2-3 and V is TRBV6-2 or TRBV6-3; D is perhaps TRBD2 (5 bases). Germline-derived CDR1 and CDR2 are MNHEY and SVGEGT. V shed 3 bases and J shed 3 bases, with 16 bases lying between them. This CDR3 is 16 amino acids long. CDR3 bases: TGTGCCAGCAGTTATGGAGGCTTTCCGTCAACAGATACGCAGTATTTT. It yields the protein CASSYGGFPSTDTQYF.

This clone showed up just a few times. This sequence joins TRBV13 and TRBJ2-7; 8 nucleotides match TRBD1. Germline assignment: CDR1 PRHDT and CDR2 FYEKMQ (reference sequence). The CDR3 loop spans 15 amino acids. V trimming: 6 bases; J trimming: 4 bases; junction bases outside the gene matches: 11. The DNA for the CDR3 is TGTGCCAGCAGGAGGGGGGCAGGGGGCTTTTACGAGCAGTACTTC. Translating gives CASRRGAGGFYEQYF.

The V gene is TRBV2, the J gene TRBJ1-1, with D unclear. The CDR3 covers 12 residues. The germline V gene has CDR1 SNHLY and CDR2 FYNNEI. The CDR3 loop reads CAGSLMNTEAFF. CDR3 in DNA: TGTGCGGGTAGCCTCATGAACACTGAAGCTTTCTTT.

J is TRBJ1-4 and V is TRBV25-1, with TRBD1 matching over 7 bases. The V gene's germline CDR1 is MGHDK and CDR2 SYGVNS. The CDR3 has 16 residues. The junction had 11 bases not matched to a gene; V was cut back by 2 bases and J by 8 bases. The CDR3 sequence is CASSEEEGALWEKLFF. The CDR3 coding sequence is TGTGCCAGCAGTGAAGAGGAGGGGGCTTTGTGGGAAAAACTGTTTTTT.